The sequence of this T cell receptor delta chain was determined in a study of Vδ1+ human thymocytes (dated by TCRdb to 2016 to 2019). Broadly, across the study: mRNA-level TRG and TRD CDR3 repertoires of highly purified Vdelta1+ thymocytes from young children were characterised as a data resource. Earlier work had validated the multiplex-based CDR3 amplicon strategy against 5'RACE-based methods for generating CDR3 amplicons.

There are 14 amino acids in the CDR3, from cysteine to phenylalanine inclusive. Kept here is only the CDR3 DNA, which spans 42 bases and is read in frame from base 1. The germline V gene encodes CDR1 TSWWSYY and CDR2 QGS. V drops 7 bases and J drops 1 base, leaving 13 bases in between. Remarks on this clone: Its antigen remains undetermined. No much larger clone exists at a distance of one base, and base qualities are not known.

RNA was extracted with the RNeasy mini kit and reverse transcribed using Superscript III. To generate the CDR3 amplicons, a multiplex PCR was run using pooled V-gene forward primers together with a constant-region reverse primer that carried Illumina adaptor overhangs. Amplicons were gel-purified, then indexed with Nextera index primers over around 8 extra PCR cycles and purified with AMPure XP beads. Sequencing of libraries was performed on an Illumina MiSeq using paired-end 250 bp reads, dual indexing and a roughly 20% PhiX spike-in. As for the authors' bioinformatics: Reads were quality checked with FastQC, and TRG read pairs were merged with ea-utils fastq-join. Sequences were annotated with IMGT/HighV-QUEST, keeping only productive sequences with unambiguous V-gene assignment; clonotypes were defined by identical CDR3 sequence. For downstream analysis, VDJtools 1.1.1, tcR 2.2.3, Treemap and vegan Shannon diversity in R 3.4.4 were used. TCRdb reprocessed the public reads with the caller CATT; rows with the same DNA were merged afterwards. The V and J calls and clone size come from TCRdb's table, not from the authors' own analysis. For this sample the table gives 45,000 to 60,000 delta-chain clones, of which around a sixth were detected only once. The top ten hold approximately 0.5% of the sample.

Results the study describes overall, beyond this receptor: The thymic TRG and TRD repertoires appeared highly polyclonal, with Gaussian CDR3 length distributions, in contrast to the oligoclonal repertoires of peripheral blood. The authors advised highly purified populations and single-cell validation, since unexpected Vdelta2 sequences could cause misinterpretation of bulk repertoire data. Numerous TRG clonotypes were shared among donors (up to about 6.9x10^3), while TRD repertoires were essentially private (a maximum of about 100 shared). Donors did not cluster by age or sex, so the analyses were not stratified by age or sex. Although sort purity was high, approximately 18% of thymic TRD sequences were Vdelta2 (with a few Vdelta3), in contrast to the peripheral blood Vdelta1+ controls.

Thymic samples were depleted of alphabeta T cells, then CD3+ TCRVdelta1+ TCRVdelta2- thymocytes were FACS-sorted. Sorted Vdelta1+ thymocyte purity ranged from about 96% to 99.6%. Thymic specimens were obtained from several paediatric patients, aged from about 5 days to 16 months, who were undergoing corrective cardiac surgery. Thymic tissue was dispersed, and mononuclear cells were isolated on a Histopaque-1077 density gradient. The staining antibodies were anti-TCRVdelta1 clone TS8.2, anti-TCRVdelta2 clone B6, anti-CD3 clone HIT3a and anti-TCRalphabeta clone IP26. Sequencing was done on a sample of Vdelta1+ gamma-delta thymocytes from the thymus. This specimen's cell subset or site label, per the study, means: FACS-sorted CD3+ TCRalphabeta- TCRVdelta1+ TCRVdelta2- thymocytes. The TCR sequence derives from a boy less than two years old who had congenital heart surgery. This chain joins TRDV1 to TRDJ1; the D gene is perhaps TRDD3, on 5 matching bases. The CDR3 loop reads CALEGTRSTDKLIF. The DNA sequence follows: TGTGCTCTTGAGGGGACCCGTTCCACCGATAAACTCATCTTT.